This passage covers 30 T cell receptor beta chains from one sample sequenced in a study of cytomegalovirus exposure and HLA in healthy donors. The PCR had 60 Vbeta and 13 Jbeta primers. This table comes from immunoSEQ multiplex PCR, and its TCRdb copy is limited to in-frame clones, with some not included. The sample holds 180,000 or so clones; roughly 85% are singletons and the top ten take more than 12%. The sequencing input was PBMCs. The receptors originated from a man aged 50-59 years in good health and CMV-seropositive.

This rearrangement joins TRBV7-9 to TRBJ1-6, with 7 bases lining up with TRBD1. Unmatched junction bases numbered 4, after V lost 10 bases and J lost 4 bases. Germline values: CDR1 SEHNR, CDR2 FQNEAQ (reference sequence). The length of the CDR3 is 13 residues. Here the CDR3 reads CATEGQYNSPLHF. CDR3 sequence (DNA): TGTGCCACAGAGGGACAGTATAATTCACCCCTCCACTTT.

CDR3 protein: CASSVDSYNEQFF. The CDR3 DNA follows: TGTGCCAGCAGTGTGGACAGCTACAATGAGCAGTTCTTC. This chain joins TRBV25-1 and TRBJ2-1; D is possibly TRBD1 (6 bases). This CDR3 is built from 13 residues. Germline V CDR1 and CDR2: MGHDK, SYGVNS. Trimming removed 4 bases at V and 3 bases at J, with 7 bases between.

This chain's CDR3 is CASSLGGIEAFF. As DNA, the CDR3 is TGTGCCAGCAGCTTAGGCGGAATTGAAGCTTTCTTT. The chain couples TRBV11-2 to TRBJ1-1; D remains ambiguous. CDR1 and CDR2 from the germline V gene are SGHAT and FQNNGV. The CDR3 spans 12 residues. Trimming pared 1 base from V and 7 bases from J, leaving 7 bases between.

The CDR3 DNA is TGTGCCAGCAGTTTAACAGGGAGCAATTCACCCCTCCACTTT. Residues: CASSLTGSNSPLHF. This chain links TRBV28 with TRBJ1-6, with D possibly matching TRBD1 (6 bases). The CDR3 is 14 residues long. The ends were cut back, 2 bases at V and 7 bases at J, with 9 bases in the middle. Germline V gives CDR1 MDHEN, CDR2 SYDVKM. Full variable domain (remainder filled in from reference TRBV28 and TRBJ1-6): DVKVTQSSRYLVKRTGEKVFLECVQDMDHENMFWYRQDPGLGLRLIYFSYDVKMKEKGDIPEGYSVSREKKERFSLILESASTNQTSMYLCASSLTGSNSPLHFGNGTRLTVT.

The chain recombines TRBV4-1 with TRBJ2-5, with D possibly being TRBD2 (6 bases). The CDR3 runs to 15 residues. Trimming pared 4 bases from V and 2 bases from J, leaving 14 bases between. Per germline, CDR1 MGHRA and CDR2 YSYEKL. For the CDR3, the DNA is TGCGCCAGCAGCCTGGACATGCGGGGACAAGAGACCCAGTACTTC. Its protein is CASSLDMRGQETQYF.

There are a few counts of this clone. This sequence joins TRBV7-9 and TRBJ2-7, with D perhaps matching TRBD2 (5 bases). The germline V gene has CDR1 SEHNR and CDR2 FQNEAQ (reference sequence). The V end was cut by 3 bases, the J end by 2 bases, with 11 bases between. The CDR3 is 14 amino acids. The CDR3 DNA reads TGTGCCAGCAGCTTGGACCGGGGAACCTACGAGCAGTACTTC. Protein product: CASSLDRGTYEQYF.

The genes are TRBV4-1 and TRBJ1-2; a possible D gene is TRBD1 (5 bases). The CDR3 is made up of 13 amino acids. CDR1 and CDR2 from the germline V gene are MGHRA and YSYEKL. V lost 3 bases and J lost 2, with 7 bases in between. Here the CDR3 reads CASSQGGNYGYTF. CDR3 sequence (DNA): TGCGCCAGCAGCCAGGGGGGGAACTATGGCTACACCTTC.

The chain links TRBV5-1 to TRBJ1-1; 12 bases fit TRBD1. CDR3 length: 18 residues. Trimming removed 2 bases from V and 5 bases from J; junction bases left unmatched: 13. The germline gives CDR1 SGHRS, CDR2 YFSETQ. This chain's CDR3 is CASSFNPPGQGAWTEAFF. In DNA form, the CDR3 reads TGCGCCAGCAGCTTCAATCCCCCGGGACAGGGGGCATGGACTGAAGCTTTCTTT. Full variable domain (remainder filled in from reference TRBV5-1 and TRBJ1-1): KAGVTQTPRYLIKTRGQQVTLSCSPISGHRSVSWYQQTPGQGLQFLFEYFSETQRNKGNFPGRFSGRQFSNSRSEMNVSTLELGDSALYLCASSFNPPGQGAWTEAFFGQGTRLTVV.

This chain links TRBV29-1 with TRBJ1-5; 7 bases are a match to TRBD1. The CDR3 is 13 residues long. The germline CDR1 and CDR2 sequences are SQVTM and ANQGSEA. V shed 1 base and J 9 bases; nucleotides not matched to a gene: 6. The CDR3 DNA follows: TGCAGCGTTGAAGTCCGACAGGGCGGGCCCCAGCATTTT. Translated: CSVEVRQGGPQHF.

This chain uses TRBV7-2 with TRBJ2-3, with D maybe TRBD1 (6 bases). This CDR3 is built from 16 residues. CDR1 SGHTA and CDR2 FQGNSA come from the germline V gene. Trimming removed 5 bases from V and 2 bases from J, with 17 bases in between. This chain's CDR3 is CASSQRTETHTDTQYF. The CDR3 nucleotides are TGTGCCAGCAGCCAAAGGACAGAAACACACACAGATACGCAGTATTTT.

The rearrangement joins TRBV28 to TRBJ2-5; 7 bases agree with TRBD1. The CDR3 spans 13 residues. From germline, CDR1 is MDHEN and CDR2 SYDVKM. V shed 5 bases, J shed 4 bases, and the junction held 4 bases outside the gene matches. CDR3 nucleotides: TGTGCCAGCAGTCGACAGGGCCGAGAGACCCAGTACTTC. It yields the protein CASSRQGRETQYF.

The CDR3 coding sequence is TGTGCCAGCAGCCAAGCCGGCCCGGGGGAGACCCAGTACTTC. Residues: CASSQAGPGETQYF. The V and J genes are TRBV4-2 and TRBJ2-5; D perhaps matches TRBD2 (5 bases). The CDR3 length is 14 residues. V was trimmed by 1 base and J by 5 bases, leaving 11 bases between them. Germline CDR1 reads LGHNA; CDR2 reads YNFKEQ.

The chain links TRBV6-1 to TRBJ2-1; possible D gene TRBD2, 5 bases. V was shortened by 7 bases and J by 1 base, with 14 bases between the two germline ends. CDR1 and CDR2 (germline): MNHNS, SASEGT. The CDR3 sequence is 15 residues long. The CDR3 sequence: CASTPGKSSYNEQFF. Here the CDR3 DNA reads TGTGCCAGCACCCCGGGGAAGTCGTCCTACAATGAGCAGTTCTTC.

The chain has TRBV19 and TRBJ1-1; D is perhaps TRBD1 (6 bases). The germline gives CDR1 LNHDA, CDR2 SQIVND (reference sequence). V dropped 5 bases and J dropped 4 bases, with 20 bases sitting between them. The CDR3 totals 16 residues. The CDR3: CASSPPAGARGTEAFF. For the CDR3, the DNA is TGTGCCAGTAGTCCCCCGGCGGGGGCGAGGGGCACTGAAGCTTTCTTT.

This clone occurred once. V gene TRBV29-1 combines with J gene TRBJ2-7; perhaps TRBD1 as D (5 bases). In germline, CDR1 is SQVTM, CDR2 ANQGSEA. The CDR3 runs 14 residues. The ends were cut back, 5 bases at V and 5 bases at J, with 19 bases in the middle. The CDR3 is CSVSETVASHEQYF. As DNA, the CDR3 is TGCAGCGTTTCCGAGACAGTGGCTTCGCACGAGCAGTACTTC.

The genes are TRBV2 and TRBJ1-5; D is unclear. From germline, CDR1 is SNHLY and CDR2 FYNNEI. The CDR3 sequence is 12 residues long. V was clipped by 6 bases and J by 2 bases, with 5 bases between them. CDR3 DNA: TGTGCCAGCAGATTAGGCAATCAGCCCCAGCATTTT. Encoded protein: CASRLGNQPQHF.

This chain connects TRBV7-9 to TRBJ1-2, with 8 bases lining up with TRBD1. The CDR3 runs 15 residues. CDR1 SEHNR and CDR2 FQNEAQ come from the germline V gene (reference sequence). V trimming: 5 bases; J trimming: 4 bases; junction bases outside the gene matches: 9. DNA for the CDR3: TGTGCCAGCAGCCCCAGGACAGGGCTTTTCTATGGCTACACCTTC. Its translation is CASSPRTGLFYGYTF.

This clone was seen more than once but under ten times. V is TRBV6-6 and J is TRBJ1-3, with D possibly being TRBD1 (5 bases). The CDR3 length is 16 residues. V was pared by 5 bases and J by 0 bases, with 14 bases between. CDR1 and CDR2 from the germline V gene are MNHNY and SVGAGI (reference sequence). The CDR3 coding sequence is TGTGCCAGCAGTCACGGGACGGGACTCTCTGGAAACACCATATATTTT. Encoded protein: CASSHGTGLSGNTIYF.

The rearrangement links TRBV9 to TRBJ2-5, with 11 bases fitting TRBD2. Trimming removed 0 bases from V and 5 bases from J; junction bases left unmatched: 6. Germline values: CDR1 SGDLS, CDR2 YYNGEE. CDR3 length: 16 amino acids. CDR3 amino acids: CASSVAASGGLETQYF. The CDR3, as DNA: TGTGCCAGCAGCGTAGCGGCTAGCGGGGGGTTGGAGACCCAGTACTTC.

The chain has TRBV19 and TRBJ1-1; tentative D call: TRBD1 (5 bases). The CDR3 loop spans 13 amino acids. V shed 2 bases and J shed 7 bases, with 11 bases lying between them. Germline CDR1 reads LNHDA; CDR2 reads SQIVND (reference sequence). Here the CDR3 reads CASSIRGHLEAFF. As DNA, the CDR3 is TGTGCCAGTAGTATAAGAGGACACCTTGAAGCTTTCTTT.

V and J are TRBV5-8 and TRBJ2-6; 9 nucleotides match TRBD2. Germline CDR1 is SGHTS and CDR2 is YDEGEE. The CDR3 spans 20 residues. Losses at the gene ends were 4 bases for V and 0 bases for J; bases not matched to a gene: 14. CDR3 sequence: CASSAGRVSGGFSGANVLTF. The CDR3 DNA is TGTGCCAGCAGCGCCGGGCGGGTCAGCGGGGGGTTCTCTGGGGCCAACGTCCTGACTTTC.

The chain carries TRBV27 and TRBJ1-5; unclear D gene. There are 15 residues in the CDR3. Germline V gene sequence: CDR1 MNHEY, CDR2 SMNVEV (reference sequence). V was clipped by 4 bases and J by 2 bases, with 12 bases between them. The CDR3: CASSSLTWGNQPQHF. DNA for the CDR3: TGTGCCAGCAGTTCCCTGACTTGGGGCAATCAGCCCCAGCATTTT.

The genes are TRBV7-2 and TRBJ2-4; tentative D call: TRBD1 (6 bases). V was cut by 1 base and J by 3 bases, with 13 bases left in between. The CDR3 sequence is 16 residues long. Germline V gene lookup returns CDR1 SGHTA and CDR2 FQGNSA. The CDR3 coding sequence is TGTGCCAGCAGCTTAGTTTCAAAAGGGGGCAAAAACATTCAGTACTTC. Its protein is CASSLVSKGGKNIQYF.

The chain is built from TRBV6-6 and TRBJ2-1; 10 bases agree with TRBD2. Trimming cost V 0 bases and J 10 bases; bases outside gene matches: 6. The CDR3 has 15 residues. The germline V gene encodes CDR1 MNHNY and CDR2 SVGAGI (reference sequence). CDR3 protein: CASSYSAGGPREQFF. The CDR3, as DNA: TGTGCCAGCAGTTACTCAGCGGGGGGGCCTAGGGAGCAGTTCTTC.

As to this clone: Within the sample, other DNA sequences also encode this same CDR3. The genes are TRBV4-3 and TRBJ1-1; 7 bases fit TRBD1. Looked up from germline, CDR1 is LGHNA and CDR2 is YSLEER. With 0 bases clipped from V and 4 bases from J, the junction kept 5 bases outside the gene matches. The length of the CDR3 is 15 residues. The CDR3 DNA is TGCGCCAGCAGCCAAGATCCTGCAGGGGGCACTGAAGCTTTCTTT. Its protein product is CASSQDPAGGTEAFF.

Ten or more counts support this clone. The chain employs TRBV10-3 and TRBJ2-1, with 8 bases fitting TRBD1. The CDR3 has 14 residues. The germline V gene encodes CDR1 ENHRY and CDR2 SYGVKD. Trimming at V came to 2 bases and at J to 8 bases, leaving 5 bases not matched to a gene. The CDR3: CAISETQGGDEQFF. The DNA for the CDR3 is TGTGCCATCAGTGAGACACAGGGGGGTGATGAGCAGTTCTTC.

The CDR3 DNA reads TGTGCCAGCAGCGTAGGGGGGACAGCTCAGAACACTGAAGCTTTCTTT. This gives the protein CASSVGGTAQNTEAFF. The chain uses TRBV9 and TRBJ1-1; 7 bases map to TRBD1. Trimming at V came to 0 bases and at J to 1 base, leaving 6 bases not matched to a gene. CDR3 length: 16 residues. Germline assignment: CDR1 SGDLS and CDR2 YYNGEE.

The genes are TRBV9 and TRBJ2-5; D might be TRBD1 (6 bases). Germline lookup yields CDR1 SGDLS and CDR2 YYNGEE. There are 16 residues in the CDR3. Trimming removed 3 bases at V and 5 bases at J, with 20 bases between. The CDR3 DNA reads TGTGCCAGCAGCGCAACCGGGACATTCCGTGGGGAGACCCAGTACTTC. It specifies CASSATGTFRGETQYF. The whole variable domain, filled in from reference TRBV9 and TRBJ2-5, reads DSGVTQTPKHLITATGQRVTLRCSPRSGDLSVYWYQQSLDQGLQFLIQYYNGEERAKGNILERFSAQQFPDLHSELNLSSLELGDSALYFCASSATGTFRGETQYFGPGTRLLVL.

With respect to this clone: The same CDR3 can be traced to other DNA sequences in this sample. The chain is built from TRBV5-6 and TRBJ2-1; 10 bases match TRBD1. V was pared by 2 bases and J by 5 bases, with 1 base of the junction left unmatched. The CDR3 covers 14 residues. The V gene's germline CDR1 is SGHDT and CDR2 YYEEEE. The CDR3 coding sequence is TGTGCCAGCAGCTTAGGGACAGGGGACAATGAGCAGTTCTTC. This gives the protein CASSLGTGDNEQFF.

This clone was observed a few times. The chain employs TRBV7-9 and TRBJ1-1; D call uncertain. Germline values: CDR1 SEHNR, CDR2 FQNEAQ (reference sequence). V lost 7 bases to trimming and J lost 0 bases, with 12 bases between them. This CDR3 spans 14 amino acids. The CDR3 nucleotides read TGTGCCAGCAACCTAGCCGTAATGAACACTGAAGCTTTCTTT. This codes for CASNLAVMNTEAFF.